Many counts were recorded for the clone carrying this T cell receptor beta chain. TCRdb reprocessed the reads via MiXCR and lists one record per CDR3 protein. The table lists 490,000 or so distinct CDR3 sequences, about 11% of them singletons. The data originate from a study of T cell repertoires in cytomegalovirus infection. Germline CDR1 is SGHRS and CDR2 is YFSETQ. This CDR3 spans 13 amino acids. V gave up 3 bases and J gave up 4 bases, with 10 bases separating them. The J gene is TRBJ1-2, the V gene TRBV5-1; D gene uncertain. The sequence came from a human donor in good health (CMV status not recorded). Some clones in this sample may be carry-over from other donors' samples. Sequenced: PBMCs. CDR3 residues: CASSSTVFYGYTF. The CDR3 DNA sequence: TGCGCCAGCAGCTCGACCGTCTTCTATGGCTACACCTTC.